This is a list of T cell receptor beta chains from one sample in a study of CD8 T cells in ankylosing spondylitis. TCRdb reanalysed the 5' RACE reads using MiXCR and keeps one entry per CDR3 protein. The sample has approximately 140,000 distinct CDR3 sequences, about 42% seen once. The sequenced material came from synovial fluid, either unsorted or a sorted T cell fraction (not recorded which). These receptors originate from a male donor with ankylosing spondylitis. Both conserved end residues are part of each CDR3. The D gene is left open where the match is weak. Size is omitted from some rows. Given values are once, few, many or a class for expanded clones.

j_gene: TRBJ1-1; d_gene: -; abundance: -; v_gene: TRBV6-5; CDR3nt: TGTGCCAGCAGTTACTCGAATGGGGAGAACACTGAAGCTTTCTTT; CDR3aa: CASSYSNGENTEAFF
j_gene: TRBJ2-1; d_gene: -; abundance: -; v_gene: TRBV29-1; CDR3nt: TGCAGCGTTGACAGGGCGGGAGAGCAGTTCTTC; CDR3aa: CSVDRAGEQFF
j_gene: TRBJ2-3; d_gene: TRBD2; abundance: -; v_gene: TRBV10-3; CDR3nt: TGTGCCATCAGTGAGCCTATCTCCCCTAGCGGGGCCACCACTAGCACAGATACGCAGTATTTT; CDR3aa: CAISEPISPSGATTSTDTQYF
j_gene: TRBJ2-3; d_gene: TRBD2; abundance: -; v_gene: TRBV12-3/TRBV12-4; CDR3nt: TGTGCCAGCAGTTTGACTAGCGTAGCAGATACGCAGTATTTT; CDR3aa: CASSLTSVADTQYF
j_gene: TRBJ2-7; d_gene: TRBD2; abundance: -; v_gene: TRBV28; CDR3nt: TGTGCCAGCAGTTCGTCGGGACTAGGAAGATACGAGCAGTACTTC; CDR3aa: CASSSSGLGRYEQYF
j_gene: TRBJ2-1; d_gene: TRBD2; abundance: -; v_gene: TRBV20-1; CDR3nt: TGCAGTGCCCCGGGACTAGCGGGGGCCCACTACAATGAGCAGTTCTTC; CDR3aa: CSAPGLAGAHYNEQFF
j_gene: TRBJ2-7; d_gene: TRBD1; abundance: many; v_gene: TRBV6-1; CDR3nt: TGTGCCAGCAGGCAGGGGGCCAACTACGAGCAGTACTTC; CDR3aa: CASRQGANYEQYF
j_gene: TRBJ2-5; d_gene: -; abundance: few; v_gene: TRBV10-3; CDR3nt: TGTGCCATCAGTGAGGCAGTCTACCAGTACTTC; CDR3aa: CAISEAVYQYF
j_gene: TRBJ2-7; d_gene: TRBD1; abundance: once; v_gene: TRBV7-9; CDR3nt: TGTGCCAGCAGTCCCTCTACCGGGACAGGCTCCTACGAGCAGTACTTC; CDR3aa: CASSPSTGTGSYEQYF
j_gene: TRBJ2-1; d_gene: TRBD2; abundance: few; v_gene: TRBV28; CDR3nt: TGTGCCAGCAGTGCGGGACTAGCGGGCTACAATGAGCAGTTCTTC; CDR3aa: CASSAGLAGYNEQFF
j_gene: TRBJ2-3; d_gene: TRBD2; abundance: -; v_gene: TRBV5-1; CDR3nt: TGCGCCAGCAGCTTGATCTCTAGCGGGGGCCCGGACACAGATACGCAGTATTTT; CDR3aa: CASSLISSGGPDTDTQYF
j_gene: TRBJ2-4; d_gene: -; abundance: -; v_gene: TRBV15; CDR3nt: TGTGCCACCAGCAGAGATCTCTTCGCGTTTGCCAAAAACATTCAGTACTTC; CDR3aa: CATSRDLFAFAKNIQYF